The next 19 T cell receptor beta chains were all read from a single sample in a study of Graves' ophthalmopathy and Graves' hyperthyroidism. The TCR beta CDR3 regions underwent amplification from RNA transcripts. The workflow started with a first-round RT-PCR run with HTBI primers and then moved on to a second-round multiplex PCR. In TCRdb, the multiplex PCR reads were re-called with MiXCR into one record per CDR3 protein. The sample has a few hundred thousand distinct CDR3 sequences; 35% to 40% are singletons. Sequenced material: peripheral blood or thyroid tissue (not recorded which). All receptors derive from an adult man with Graves' hyperthyroidism.

The chain joins TRBV3-1 to TRBJ2-7, with D possibly being TRBD1 or TRBD2 (5 bases each). V lost 8 bases and J 5 bases, leaving 13 bases between the germline ends. The CDR3 is 12 amino acids. CDR1 is LGHDT, CDR2 YNNKEL, per germline (reference sequence). Here the CDR3 reads CASGGSVDEQYF. As DNA, the CDR3 is TGTGCCAGCGGGGGATCGGTCGACGAGCAGTACTTC.

This clonotype was seen at least ten times. This chain joins TRBV20-1 and TRBJ1-5; D is undetermined. Germline V gene sequence: CDR1 DFQATT, CDR2 SNEGSKA (reference sequence). Deletions cut 0 bases from V and 4 bases from J, with 13 bases between. CDR3 size: 15 residues. The CDR3 bases are TGCAGTGCTAGAGATATAAGGGAAGGGAATCAGCCCCAGCATTTT. Amino acid sequence: CSARDIREGNQPQHF.

The chain combines TRBV29-1 with TRBJ1-5; TRBD1 is a possible D gene (5 bases). From germline, CDR1 is SQVTM and CDR2 ANQGSEA. V lost 8 bases and J 8 bases, leaving 19 bases between the germline ends. CDR3 length equals 13 residues. The DNA of the CDR3 is TGCAGCAGTTTAAGGATGGGGACGGAGCCCCAGCATTTT. Its translation is CSSLRMGTEPQHF.

The J gene is TRBJ2-7, the V gene TRBV12-3 or TRBV12-4, with a weak D call TRBD1 (5 bases). The V end lost 4 bases, the J end lost 0 bases, and 13 bases lay between the germline ends. There are 15 residues in the CDR3. The CDR3 region has the DNA TGTGCCAGCAGTTCAGGGAACCGCTTCTCCTACGAGCAGTACTTC. It is translated as CASSSGNRFSYEQYF.

This chain links TRBV11-3 with TRBJ1-2, with D tentatively TRBD1 (5 bases). The germline V gene encodes CDR1 SGHNT and CDR2 YENEEA. Trimming removed 4 bases at V and 2 bases at J, with 14 bases between. There are 15 residues in the CDR3. CDR3: CASSSSSRDNYGYTF. CDR3 nucleotide sequence: TGTGCCAGCAGCTCGAGTTCCAGGGACAACTATGGCTACACCTTC. Supplemented by reference TRBV11-3 and TRBJ1-2, the full variable domain reads EAGVVQSPRYKIIEKKQPVAFWCNPISGHNTLYWYLQNLGQGPELLIRYENEEAVDDSQLPKDRFSAERLKGVDSTLKIQPAELGDSAVYLCASSSSSRDNYGYTFGSGTRLTVV.

For this clonotype: With a much larger clone just one base away, this may be a read error. The V call is TRBV25-1, the J call TRBJ2-5; D is ambiguous. Germline CDR1 MGHDK, CDR2 SYGVNS. The V and J ends lost 6 bases and 2 bases respectively, with 25 bases between them. The CDR3 contains 18 residues. The CDR3 DNA reads as TGTGCCAGCAGCCAAGGAATGAGCGCAGTGGTAGAGCAAGAGACCCAGTACTTC. Its protein product is CASSQGMSAVVEQETQYF.

CDR3 region: CSVRNAGEETQYF. The CDR3 DNA is TGCAGCGTCCGAAATGCGGGGGAGGAGACCCAGTACTTC. The genes are TRBV29-1 and TRBJ2-5; 7 bases align to TRBD2. The length of the CDR3 is 13 residues. The V and J ends lost 6 bases and 5 bases, in that order; junction bases with no gene match: 9. Per germline, CDR1 SQVTM and CDR2 ANQGSEA.

At least ten counts were recorded for this clonotype. The chain employs TRBV20-1 and TRBJ2-5; tentative D call: TRBD2 (6 bases). Germline CDR1 DFQATT, CDR2 SNEGSKA (reference sequence). The CDR3 loop spans 11 amino acids. Trimming cost V 2 bases and J 5 bases, with 6 bases left between them. The CDR3 protein is CSARLAETQYF. The DNA of the CDR3 is TGCAGTGCTAGACTAGCGGAGACCCAGTACTTC.

This clonotype was counted ten times or more. The chain has TRBV4-1 and TRBJ2-7; no clear D gene. V lost 1 base to trimming and J lost 6 bases, with 13 bases between them. CDR1 and CDR2 (germline): MGHRA, YSYEKL. CDR3 length: 14 amino acids. The CDR3 DNA reads TGCGCCAGCAGCCAAGCCCCTCTTACTGGCGAGCAGTACTTC. Its protein product is CASSQAPLTGEQYF.

The chain employs TRBV5-1 and TRBJ1-2; TRBD1 aligns across 12 bases. With V trimmed by 2 bases and J by 8 bases, 4 bases remained unmatched. Per the germline V gene, CDR1 is SGHRS and CDR2 is YFSETQ. This CDR3 region has 14 residues. CDR3 sequence (DNA): TGCGCCAGCAGCTTAGGGACAGGGGGCAGAGGCTACACCTTC. This codes for CASSLGTGGRGYTF.

The sample holds many counts of this clonotype. The V call is TRBV12-3 or TRBV12-4, the J call TRBJ1-1; D is possibly TRBD1 (6 bases). This CDR3 comprises 16 residues. V was cut by 1 base and J by 1 base, with 13 bases left in between. CDR3 sequence reads: CASSLGGRGRNTEAFF. CDR3 DNA: TGTGCCAGCAGTTTAGGGGGAAGGGGGAGGAACACTGAAGCTTTCTTT.

This clonotype was picked up many times. The chain employs TRBV20-1 and TRBJ1-4; D may be TRBD1 (5 bases). CDR3 length: 17 residues. The ends were cut back, 6 bases at V and 0 bases at J, with 20 bases in the middle. Germline CDR1 and CDR2: DFQATT and SNEGSKA (reference sequence). The CDR3 nucleotides read TGCAGTGCCAACACAGCGGGGGGGAAGGCAACTAATGAAAAACTGTTTTTT. Amino acids: CSANTAGGKATNEKLFF.

The sample holds many counts of this clonotype. The chain is built from TRBV6-5 and TRBJ2-7, with 8 positions matching TRBD1. This CDR3 is built from 15 residues. V lost 6 bases to trimming and J lost 1 base; unmatched junction nucleotides: 8. Germline V gives CDR1 MNHEY, CDR2 SVGAGI. CDR3 nucleotide sequence: TGTGCCAGCAGACGGGACAGGACCTCGTCCTACGAGCAGTACTTC. Translating gives CASRRDRTSSYEQYF.

This clonotype was seen only a few times. The CDR3 coding sequence is TGTGCCAGCAGCCGCGACAGGACCTGGGGCTACACCTTC. Translated: CASSRDRTWGYTF. This sequence joins TRBV27 and TRBJ1-2; D might be TRBD1 (6 bases). With 6 bases removed from V and 8 bases from J, the gap between germline ends came to 16 bases. In germline, CDR1 is MNHEY, CDR2 SMNVEV (reference sequence). There are 13 residues in the CDR3.

This clonotype was counted ten times or more. The chain carries TRBV24-1 and TRBJ1-1; unclear D gene. Trimming removed 5 bases from V and 0 bases from J, with 6 bases in between. The CDR3 has 13 residues. In germline, CDR1 is KGHDR, CDR2 SFDVKD. CDR3 protein: CATSVGLNTEAFF. In DNA, the CDR3 is TGTGCCACCAGTGTAGGACTGAACACTGAAGCTTTCTTT.

CDR3 in DNA: TGTGCCAGCAGCACTAGTGGTGGAGGGTCCGTGGCTTTCTTT. It specifies CASSTSGGGSVAFF. The rearrangement joins TRBV12-3 or TRBV12-4 to TRBJ1-1; D is ambiguous. The CDR3 is made up of 14 amino acids. Deletions cut 6 bases from V and 11 bases from J, with 22 bases between.

This clonotype has at least ten counts. The V gene is TRBV25-1, the J gene TRBJ2-2; TRBD2 agrees at 9 bases. Germline CDR1 and CDR2: MGHDK and SYGVNS. V was pared by 1 base and J by 6 bases, with 6 bases of the junction left unmatched. This CDR3 comprises 16 residues. This CDR3 is CASSESGGRAAGELFF. CDR3 in DNA: TGTGCCAGCAGTGAATCCGGCGGGAGGGCGGCCGGGGAGCTGTTTTTT.

This clonotype was observed many times. This chain uses TRBV24-1 with TRBJ2-7, with TRBD2 matching 10 bases. Per germline, CDR1 KGHDR and CDR2 SFDVKD. Trimming at V came to 1 base and at J to 1 base, leaving 12 bases not matched to a gene. This CDR3 is 19 amino acids long. In nucleotides, the CDR3 is TGTGCCACCAGTGATTTAACTCGGCTAGCGGGAGAGAGGTCCTACGAGCAGTACTTC. Encoded protein: CATSDLTRLAGERSYEQYF.

There are a few counts of this clonotype. This chain connects TRBV30 to TRBJ1-5, with a weak D call TRBD1 (6 bases). CDR3 length equals 13 residues. CDR1 is GTSNPN and CDR2 is SVGIG in the germline V gene (reference sequence). V was trimmed by 3 bases and J by 6 bases, leaving 12 bases between them. In DNA, the CDR3 is TGTGCCTGGAGCGGGACATATTCTCAGCCCCAGCATTTT. This gives the protein CAWSGTYSQPQHF.